This T cell receptor beta chain comes out of a study of T cell changes during pregnancy in multiple sclerosis. TCRdb keeps only in-frame clones here, not all; method: immunoSEQ multiplex PCR. This table holds about 98,000 clones, 90% to 95% found once. CDR3 length: 13 residues. V lost 5 bases and J lost 4, with 9 bases in between. Germline loops: CDR1 SGHTA, CDR2 FQGNSA. The origin of this receptor is a female donor in good health, enrolled as a control in a pregnancy study. This rearrangement joins TRBV7-2 to TRBJ2-1; no clear D. The sequences come from peripheral blood, collected after pregnancy. CDR3 amino acids: CASSGQKYNEQFF. Here the CDR3 DNA reads TGTGCCAGCAGCGGCCAGAAATACAATGAGCAGTTCTTC.